This T cell receptor (beta chain) was found in a study of blood T cell repertoires in COVID-19. Repertoires were generated with immunoSEQ multiplex PCR, while TCRdb's copy carries only in-frame clones and drops some. Among fewer than 95,000 clones listed, around 86% were seen once. Losses at the gene ends were 3 bases for V and 0 bases for J; bases not matched to a gene: 6. The CDR3 runs 16 residues. In germline, CDR1 is MNHNS, CDR2 SASEGT. This sequence originates from a man over 45 with active or convalescent COVID-19. Sequencing was performed on peripheral blood. The chain employs TRBV6-1 and TRBJ1-2, with 8 bases that match TRBD1. CDR3 residues: CASSERQGRTNYGYTF. The CDR3 nucleotides read TGTGCCAGCAGTGAGAGACAGGGGAGGACTAACTATGGCTACACCTTC.